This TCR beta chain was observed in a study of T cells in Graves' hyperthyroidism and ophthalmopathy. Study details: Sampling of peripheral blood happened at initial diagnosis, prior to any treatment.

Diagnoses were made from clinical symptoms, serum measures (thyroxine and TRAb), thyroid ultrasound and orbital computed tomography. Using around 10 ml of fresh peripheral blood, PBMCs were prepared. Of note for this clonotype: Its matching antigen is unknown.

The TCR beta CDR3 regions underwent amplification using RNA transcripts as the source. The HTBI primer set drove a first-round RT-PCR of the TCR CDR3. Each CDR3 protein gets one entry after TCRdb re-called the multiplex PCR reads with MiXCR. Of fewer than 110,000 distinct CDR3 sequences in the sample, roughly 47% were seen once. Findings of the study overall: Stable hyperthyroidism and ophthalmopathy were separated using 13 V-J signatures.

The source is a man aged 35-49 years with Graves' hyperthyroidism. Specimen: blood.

CDR3 region: CASSVAGTDNSPLHF. CDR3 in DNA: TGTGCCAGCAGCGTAGCCGGGACAGATAATTCACCCCTCCACTTT. This rearrangement joins TRBV9 to TRBJ1-6, with 7 positions matching TRBD1. Germline assignment: CDR1 SGDLS and CDR2 YYNGEE. With V trimmed by 0 bases and J by 5 bases, 2 bases remained unmatched. The CDR3 consists of 15 residues. The entire variable domain, with the rest obtained from reference TRBV9 and TRBJ1-6, is as follows: DSGVTQTPKHLITATGQRVTLRCSPRSGDLSVYWYQQSLDQGLQFLIQYYNGEERAKGNILERFSAQQFPDLHSELNLSSLELGDSALYFCASSVAGTDNSPLHFGNGTRLTVT.